This paragraph reports one T cell receptor beta chain. The sample comes from a study of control samples from healthy donors and cancer patients. There are 14 residues in the CDR3. J was trimmed by 0 bases and V by 5 bases; bases with no gene match: 3. Per germline, CDR1 MNHEY and CDR2 SVGEGT. TCRdb's table, derived via immunoSEQ multiplex PCR, lists solely in-frame clones and lacks some. The sample yields some 51,000 clones, roughly 95% seen once. Material for sequencing was blood. The sequence was collected from a woman aged 18-35 years in good health. The chain uses TRBV6-2 or TRBV6-3 and TRBJ1-1, with 7 bases lining up with TRBD1. The CDR3 protein is CASSKGQLNTEAFF. CDR3 DNA sequence: TGTGCCAGCAGTAAGGGACAGTTGAACACTGAAGCTTTCTTT.